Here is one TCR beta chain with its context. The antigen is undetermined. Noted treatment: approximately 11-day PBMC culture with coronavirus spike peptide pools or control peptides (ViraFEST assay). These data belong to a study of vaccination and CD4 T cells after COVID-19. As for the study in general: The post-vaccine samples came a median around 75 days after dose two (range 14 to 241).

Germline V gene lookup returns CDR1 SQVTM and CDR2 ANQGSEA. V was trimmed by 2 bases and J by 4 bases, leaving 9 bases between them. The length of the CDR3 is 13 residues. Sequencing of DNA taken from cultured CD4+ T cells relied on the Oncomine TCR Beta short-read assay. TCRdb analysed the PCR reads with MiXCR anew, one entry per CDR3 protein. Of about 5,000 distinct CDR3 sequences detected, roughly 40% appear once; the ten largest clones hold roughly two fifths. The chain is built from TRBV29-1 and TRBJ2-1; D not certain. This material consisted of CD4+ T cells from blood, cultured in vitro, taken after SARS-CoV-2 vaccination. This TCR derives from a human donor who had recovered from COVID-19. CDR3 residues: CSVERPGYNEQFF. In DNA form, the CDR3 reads TGCAGCGTTGAACGGCCAGGATACAATGAGCAGTTCTTC.